This T cell receptor beta chain was identified during a study of blood T cell repertoires in COVID-19. Study details: Some COVID-19 samples were acute and others convalescent; all came from the United States, Italy and Spain.

This clone was seen a handful of times. Clones were read by immunoSEQ multiplex PCR, and TCRdb kept only the in-frame ones, dropping some. The data hold around 19,000 clones, with more than 85% observed a single time. Germline V CDR1 and CDR2: SEHNR, FQNEAQ (reference sequence). Trimming left V 0 bases short and J 11 bases short, with 16 bases between. CDR3 length: 14 amino acids. The rearrangement links TRBV7-9 to TRBJ1-1; no firm D call. The clonotype was recovered from a man between 65 and 85 years old with active COVID-19. The specimen was peripheral blood. The CDR3 loop reads CASSLAREISEAFF. DNA for the CDR3: TGTGCCAGCAGCTTAGCGCGTGAGATTTCCGAGGCTTTCTTT.